The clone carrying this T cell receptor beta chain was recorded only once. Profiling relied on immunoSEQ multiplex PCR, and the TCRdb table lists in-frame clones only, not all of them. The profile shows 70,000 to 90,000 clones, 78% of them singletons. This entry belongs to a study of radiotherapy plus CTLA-4 blockade in lung cancer. Germline assignment: CDR1 MNHEY and CDR2 SVGAGI. This CDR3 has 14 residues. J lost 8 bases, V lost 4 bases, and 10 bases had no gene match. The receptor comes from a human donor with non-small cell lung cancer whose response to radiotherapy plus ipilimumab could not be evaluated. Some clones in this sample may be carry-over from other donors' samples. V is TRBV6-5 and J is TRBJ1-2; 7 bases are a match to TRBD1. The sample consisted of peripheral blood, taken from a patient treated with radiotherapy plus ipilimumab. The CDR3 sequence: CASSSSDRVWGYTF. For the CDR3, the DNA is TGTGCCAGCAGTTCCTCTGACAGGGTATGGGGCTACACCTTC.